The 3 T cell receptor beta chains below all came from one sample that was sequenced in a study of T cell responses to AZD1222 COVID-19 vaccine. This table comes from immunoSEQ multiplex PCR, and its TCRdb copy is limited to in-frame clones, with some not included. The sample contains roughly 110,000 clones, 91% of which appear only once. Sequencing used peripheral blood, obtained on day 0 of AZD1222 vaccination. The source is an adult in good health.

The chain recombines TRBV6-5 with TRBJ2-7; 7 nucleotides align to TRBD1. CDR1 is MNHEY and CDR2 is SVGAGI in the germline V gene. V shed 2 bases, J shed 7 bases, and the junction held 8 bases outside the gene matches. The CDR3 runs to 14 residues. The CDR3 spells CASSYDRARQEQYF. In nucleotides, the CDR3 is TGTGCCAGCAGTTACGACAGGGCCAGACAAGAGCAGTACTTC.

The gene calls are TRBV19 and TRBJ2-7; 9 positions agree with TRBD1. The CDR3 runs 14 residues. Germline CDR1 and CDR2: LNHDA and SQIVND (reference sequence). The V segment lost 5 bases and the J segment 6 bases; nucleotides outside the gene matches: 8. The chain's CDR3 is CASSRPGTGSEQYF. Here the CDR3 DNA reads TGTGCCAGTAGTCGTCCCGGGACAGGGTCCGAGCAGTACTTC.

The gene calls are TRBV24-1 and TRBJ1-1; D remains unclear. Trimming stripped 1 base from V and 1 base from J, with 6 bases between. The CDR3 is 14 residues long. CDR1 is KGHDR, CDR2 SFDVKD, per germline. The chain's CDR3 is CATSDLAGNTEAFF. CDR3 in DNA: TGTGCCACCAGTGATTTAGCAGGGAACACTGAAGCTTTCTTT.